A single TCR beta chain is shown here with its context. The data were taken from a study of blood T cell repertoires in COVID-19. Study information: PBMCs, B-cell-depleted T cells, or T cells provided the cDNA or gDNA that made up the material.

Profiling relied on immunoSEQ multiplex PCR, and the TCRdb table lists in-frame clones only, not all of them. This sample has 70,000 to 90,000 clones, with 86% found just once. Sample: peripheral blood. The origin of this receptor is a man over 45 with active COVID-19.

Written as DNA, the CDR3 is TGTGCCAGCAGCCAAGTAATGCGGGGGGGCTTCGACACAGATACGCAGTATTTT. Translating gives CASSQVMRGGFDTDTQYF. The V call is TRBV4-2, the J call TRBJ2-3; 9 bases are shared with TRBD2. Losses at the gene ends were 1 base for V and 2 bases for J; bases not matched to a gene: 10. The germline V gene has CDR1 LGHNA and CDR2 YNFKEQ. The length of the CDR3 is 18 residues.